The present T cell receptor (beta chain) was sequenced within a study of identical twins. Worth noting for this clonotype: Its antigen is currently unknown.

Template switching introduced a universal primer site, and the cDNA bore unique molecular identifiers. TCRdb fed the 5' RACE reads into MiXCR, producing one record per CDR3 protein. The table shows under 900,000 distinct CDR3 sequences, with 15% to 20% occurring only once. Study-level points and caveats: Twin pairs' shared out-of-frame alpha sequences were enriched in low generation probability.

V lost 1 base, J lost 6 bases, and 3 bases lay in between. The germline V gene has CDR1 LNHNV and CDR2 YYDKDF (reference sequence). The CDR3 totals 12 residues. The sample was also reused in another study, on T cells expressing NK-cell markers. As that report states: The use of an anti-gamma-delta TCR antibody, which was added in several experiments, restricted sorting to T cells expressing alpha-beta TCR.

Sequenced material: PBMCs. The origin of this receptor is a young woman in good health. J is TRBJ2-2 and V is TRBV15, with D hard to call. The CDR3 loop reads CATSRGPGELFF. CDR3 in DNA: TGTGCCACCAGCAGAGGCCCCGGGGAGCTGTTTTTT.